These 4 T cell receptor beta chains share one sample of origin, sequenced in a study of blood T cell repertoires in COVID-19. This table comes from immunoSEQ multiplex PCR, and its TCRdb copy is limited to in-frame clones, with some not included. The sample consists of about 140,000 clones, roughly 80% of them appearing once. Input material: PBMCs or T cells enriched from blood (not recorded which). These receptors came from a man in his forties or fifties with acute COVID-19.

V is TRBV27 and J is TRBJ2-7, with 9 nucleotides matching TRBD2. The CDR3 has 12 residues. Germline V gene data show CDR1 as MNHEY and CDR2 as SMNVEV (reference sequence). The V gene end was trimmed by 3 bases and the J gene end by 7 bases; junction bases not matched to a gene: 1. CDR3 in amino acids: CASSFAGGEQYF. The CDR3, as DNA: TGTGCCAGCAGTTTTGCGGGGGGGGAGCAGTACTTC.

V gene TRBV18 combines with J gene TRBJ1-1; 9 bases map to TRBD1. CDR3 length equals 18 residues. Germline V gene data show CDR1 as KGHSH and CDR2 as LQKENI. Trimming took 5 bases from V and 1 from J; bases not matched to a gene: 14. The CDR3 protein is CASSSPGTGLVSNTEAFF. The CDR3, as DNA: TGTGCCAGCTCATCCCCCGGGACAGGGCTCGTGTCGAACACTGAAGCTTTCTTT.

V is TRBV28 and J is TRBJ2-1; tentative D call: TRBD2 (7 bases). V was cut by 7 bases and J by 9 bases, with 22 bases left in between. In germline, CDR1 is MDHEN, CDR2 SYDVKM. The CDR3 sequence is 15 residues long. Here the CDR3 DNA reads TGTGCCAGCACCCCCCTGGAGGGGGGGGGTAGTGAGCAGTTCTTC. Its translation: CASTPLEGGGSEQFF.

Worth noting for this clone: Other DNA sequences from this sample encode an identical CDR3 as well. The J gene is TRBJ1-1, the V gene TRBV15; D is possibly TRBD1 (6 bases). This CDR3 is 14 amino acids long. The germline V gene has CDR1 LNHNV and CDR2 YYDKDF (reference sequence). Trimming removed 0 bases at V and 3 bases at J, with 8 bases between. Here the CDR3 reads CATSRDPGDTEAFF. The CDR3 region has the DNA TGTGCCACCAGCAGAGATCCAGGGGACACTGAAGCTTTCTTT. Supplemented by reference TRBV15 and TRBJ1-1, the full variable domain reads DAMVIQNPRYQVTQFGKPVTLSCSQTLNHNVMYWYQQKSSQAPKLLFHYYDKDFNNEADTPDNFQSRRPNTSFCFLDIRSPGLGDTAMYLCATSRDPGDTEAFFGQGTRLTVV.